Listed below are T cell receptor beta chains from one sample, sequenced in a study of cytomegalovirus exposure and HLA in healthy donors. Generated by immunoSEQ multiplex PCR, the TCRdb table keeps only in-frame clones and is missing some. The profile shows roughly 120,000 clones, around 79% of them singletons. The sequenced material came from PBMCs. The source of these receptors is a woman in her thirties or forties in good health and CMV-seronegative. The conserved cysteine and the conserved F or W are not part of the CDR3 here. Each record gives: J gene, V gene, CDR3 protein.

TRBJ2-3	TRBV27	ASSLRSTDTQY
.	TRBV6-4	ASSEIEWWRDSYYEQY
TRBJ2-3	TRBV19	ASSTRGDTQY
TRBJ1-4	TRBV19	ASSMGQGGEKLF
TRBJ1-4	TRBV18	ASSPRQPGITTNEKLF
TRBJ2-5	TRBV7-9	ASSLNGGQETQY
TRBJ2-2	TRBV9	ASSVRDKNTGELF
TRBJ1-5	TRBV4-1	ASSQETGAGQPQH
TRBJ2-7	TRBV11-3	ASSWTGSHEQY
TRBJ2-1	TRBV5-5	ASSRSGGYNEQF
TRBJ2-3	TRBV2	ASRSRDRERDHTDTQY
TRBJ1-2	TRBV27	ASSLTGTSGGGYGYT
TRBJ2-5	TRBV29-1	SVRGDQETQY
TRBJ1-2	TRBV27	ASSLGTGLYGYT
TRBJ2-7	TRBV4-3	ASSPGLQRGEQY
TRBJ2-1	TRBV28	ASSPSGTSGHNEQF
TRBJ1-2	TRBV5-4	ASSLDGYGYT
TRBJ1-1	TRBV7-2	ASSLGGTGRSEAF
TRBJ2-5	TRBV7-2	ASSLVPGWRETQY
TRBJ2-3	TRBV6-9	ASCCGLWDTQY
TRBJ1-1	TRBV4-2	ASSFFGRGRNTEAF
TRBJ2-6	TRBV5-1	ASSQEPFRQTSGANVLT
TRBJ2-1	TRBV6-6	ASSPTSGGRNEQF
TRBJ2-4	TRBV7-2	ASSRRAGGLAKNIQY
TRBJ2-5	TRBV5-1	ASSLGVAGTALQETQY
TRBJ2-7	TRBV18	ASSLSLLAGGSYEQY
TRBJ1-1	TRBV7-8	ASSLARTNTEAF
TRBJ2-7	TRBV27	ASSFRRQVFYEQY
TRBJ2-7	TRBV7-2	ASSLATGSYEQY
TRBJ2-3	TRBV5-6	ASTPGLAGGSTDTQY
TRBJ1-4	TRBV9	ASSVDGRGYEKLF
TRBJ2-7	TRBV6-1	ASSEKPGAVNEQY
TRBJ2-1	TRBV7-2	ASSSQGALEQF
TRBJ1-2	TRBV11-2	ASSQAEGWGDT
TRBJ2-3	TRBV4-3	ASSQDFGQGPDTQY
TRBJ1-3	TRBV7-9	ASSFRTGGKGNTIY
TRBJ2-1	TRBV28	ASRNTGGGEQF
TRBJ2-1	TRBV18	ASFTNRGSLFRWDNEQF
TRBJ1-1	TRBV7-9	ASSLRENTEAF
TRBJ2-7	TRBV5-1	ASRGFGGNYEQY
TRBJ2-2	TRBV10-3	AISESWLAGAKGGELF
TRBJ2-7	TRBV9	ASSSVGAAYEQY
TRBJ1-3	TRBV7-8	ASSGDRGSGNTIY
TRBJ2-7	TRBV7-9	ASSLAGREGQY
TRBJ2-7	TRBV29-1	SVEDVGHSYEQY
TRBJ2-1	TRBV7-5	ARSSLGDTYNEQF
TRBJ2-7	TRBV20-1	SAAGGYEQY
TRBJ2-2	TRBV7-2	ASSPLPGTSSTGELF